Listed below are T cell receptor beta chains from one sample, sequenced in a study of T cell responses to AZD1222 COVID-19 vaccine. Assay: immunoSEQ multiplex PCR; the TCRdb copy retains only in-frame clones and omits some. The data show 95,000 to 150,000 clones, around nine tenths seen once. Sequencing was performed on peripheral blood, taken on day 0 of AZD1222 vaccination. The receptors were gathered from an adult in good health. CDR3s include the opening cysteine and the closing phenylalanine or tryptophan. A D gene is named only where the DNA matches it firmly. Clone size appears in some rows only: once, few, many, or a class for an expanded clone.

NA,TRBJ2-5,NA,TRBV5-1,CASSISQETQYF,TGCGCCAGCAGTATATCACAAGAGACCCAGTACTTC
NA,TRBJ2-7,once,TRBV21-1,CASSKGAGTEYEQYF,TGTGCCAGCAGCAAAGGAGCCGGGACAGAATACGAGCAGTACTTC
NA,TRBJ2-1,once,TRBV5-8,CASSWGLPGQFF,TGTGCCAGCAGCTGGGGCCTCCCCGGCCAGTTCTTC
TRBD1,TRBJ2-7,NA,TRBV29-1,CSVERGTGSFYEQYF,TGCAGCGTTGAAAGGGGGACAGGGTCTTTCTACGAGCAGTACTTC
NA,TRBJ1-2,NA,TRBV27,CASGVGGAGYGYTF,TGTGCCAGCGGGGTTGGGGGGGCTGGCTATGGCTACACCTTC
NA,TRBJ2-3,NA,TRBV27,CASSFWNTQYF,TGTGCCAGCAGTTTTTGGAATACGCAGTATTTT
NA,TRBJ1-3,once,TRBV5-1,CASSLGAFGNTIYF,TGCGCCAGCAGCTTGGGCGCTTTTGGAAACACCATATATTTT
TRBD2,TRBJ2-1,NA,TRBV19,CASSTSAGVRSYNEQFF,TGTGCCAGTAGTACCTCAGCGGGAGTGCGCTCCTACAATGAGCAGTTCTTC
NA,TRBJ2-5,NA,TRBV27,CASATGAAQETQYF,TGTGCCAGCGCCACGGGGGCAGCACAAGAGACCCAGTACTTC
NA,TRBJ2-7,NA,TRBV6-5,CASSNYGAQREQYF,TGTGCCAGCAGTAACTACGGGGCTCAAAGGGAGCAGTACTTC